Listed here is a single TCR beta chain. Its antigen is undetermined. PCR was performed using 60 Vbeta and 13 Jbeta primers. The table came from immunoSEQ multiplex PCR; TCRdb's copy has only in-frame clones and leaves some out. Seen here are around 57,000 clones, more than 70% observed once, and the top ten hold about 1.6%. This entry is derived from a study of cytomegalovirus exposure and HLA in healthy donors. Study-wide results and limits: A later analysis reportedly found that, within productive TCRs, an Asian-associated ancestry cluster had fewer N-insertions than the mean observed across the roughly 700 donors. Prediction of most subjects' HLA-A and HLA-B alleles by TCR beta sequences was reportedly accurate. A list of approximately 160 TCR beta chains associated with cytomegalovirus was given.

The CDR3 covers 14 residues. The V end lost 5 bases, the J end lost 6 bases, and 13 bases lay between the germline ends. The germline V gene has CDR1 MGHRA and CDR2 YSYEKL. The V gene is TRBV4-1, the J gene TRBJ2-2; D perhaps matches TRBD1 (6 bases). The source material was PBMCs. The source is a man aged 25-40 years in good health and CMV-seropositive. The CDR3 protein is CASSNRVWAGELFF. In DNA form, the CDR3 reads TGCGCCAGCAGCAACAGGGTTTGGGCCGGGGAGCTGTTTTTT.